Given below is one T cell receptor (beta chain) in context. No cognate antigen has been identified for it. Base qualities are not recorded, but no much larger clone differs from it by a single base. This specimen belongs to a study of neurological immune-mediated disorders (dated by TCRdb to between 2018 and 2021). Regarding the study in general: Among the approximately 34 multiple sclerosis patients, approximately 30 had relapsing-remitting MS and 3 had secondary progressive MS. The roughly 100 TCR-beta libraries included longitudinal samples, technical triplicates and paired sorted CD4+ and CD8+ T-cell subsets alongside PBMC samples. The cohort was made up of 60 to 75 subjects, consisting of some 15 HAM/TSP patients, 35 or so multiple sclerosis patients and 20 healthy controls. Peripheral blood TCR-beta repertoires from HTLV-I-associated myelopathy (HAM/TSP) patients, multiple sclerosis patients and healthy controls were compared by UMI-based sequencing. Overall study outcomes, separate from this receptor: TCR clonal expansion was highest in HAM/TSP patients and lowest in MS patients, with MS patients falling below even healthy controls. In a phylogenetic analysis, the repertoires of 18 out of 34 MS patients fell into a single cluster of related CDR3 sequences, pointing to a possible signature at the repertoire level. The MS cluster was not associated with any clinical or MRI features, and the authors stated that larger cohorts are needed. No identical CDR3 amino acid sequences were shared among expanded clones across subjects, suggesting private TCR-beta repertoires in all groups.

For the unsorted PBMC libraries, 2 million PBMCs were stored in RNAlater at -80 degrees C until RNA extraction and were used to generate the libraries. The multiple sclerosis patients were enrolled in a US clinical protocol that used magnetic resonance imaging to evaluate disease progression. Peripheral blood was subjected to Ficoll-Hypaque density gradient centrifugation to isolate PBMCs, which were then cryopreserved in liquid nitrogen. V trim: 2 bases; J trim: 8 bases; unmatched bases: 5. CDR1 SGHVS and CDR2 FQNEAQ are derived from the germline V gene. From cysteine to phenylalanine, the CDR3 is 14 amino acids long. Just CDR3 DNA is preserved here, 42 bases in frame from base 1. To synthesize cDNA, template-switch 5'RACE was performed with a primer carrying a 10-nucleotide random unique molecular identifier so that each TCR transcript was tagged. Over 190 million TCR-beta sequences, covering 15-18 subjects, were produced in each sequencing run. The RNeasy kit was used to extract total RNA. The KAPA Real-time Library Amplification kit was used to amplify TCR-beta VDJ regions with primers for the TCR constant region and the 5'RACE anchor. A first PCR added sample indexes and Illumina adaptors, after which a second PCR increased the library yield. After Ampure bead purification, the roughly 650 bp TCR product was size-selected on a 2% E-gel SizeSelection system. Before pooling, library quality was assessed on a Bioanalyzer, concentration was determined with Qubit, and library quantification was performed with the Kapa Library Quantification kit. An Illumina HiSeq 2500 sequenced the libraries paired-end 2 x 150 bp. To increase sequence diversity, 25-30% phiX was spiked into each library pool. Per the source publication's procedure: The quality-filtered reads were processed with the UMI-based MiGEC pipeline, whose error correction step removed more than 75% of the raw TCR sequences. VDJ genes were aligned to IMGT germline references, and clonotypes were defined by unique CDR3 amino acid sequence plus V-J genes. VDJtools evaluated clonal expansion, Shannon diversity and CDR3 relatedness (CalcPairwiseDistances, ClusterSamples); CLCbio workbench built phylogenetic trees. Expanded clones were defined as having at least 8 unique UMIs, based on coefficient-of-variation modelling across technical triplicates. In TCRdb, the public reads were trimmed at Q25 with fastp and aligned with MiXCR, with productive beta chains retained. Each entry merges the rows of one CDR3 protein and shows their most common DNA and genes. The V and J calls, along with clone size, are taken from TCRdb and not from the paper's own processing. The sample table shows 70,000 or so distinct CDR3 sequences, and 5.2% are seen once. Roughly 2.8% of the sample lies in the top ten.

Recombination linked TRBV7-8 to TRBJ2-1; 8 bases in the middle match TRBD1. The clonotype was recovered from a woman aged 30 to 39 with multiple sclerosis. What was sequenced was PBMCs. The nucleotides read TGTGCCAGCAGCTTATTGTCAGGGGGCGATGAGCAGTTCTTC. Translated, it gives CASSLLSGGDEQFF.